The 22 T cell receptor beta chains listed next were all sequenced from one sample in a study of blood T cells in healthy people across ages. The authors ran a second PCR of roughly 6 to 12 cycles using a sample-barcoded 5' primer and a J-beta primer mix. TCRdb re-derived calls from the 5' RACE reads in MiXCR, one entry per CDR3 protein. The sample shows more than 900,000 distinct CDR3 sequences, about 25% of them seen only once. These same records also appear under a second study, on T cells of mothers and their children.

The sequencing sample was made of blood. The source is a girl aged 2 to 10 in good health.

The CDR3 spells CASSYGQGVNSPLHF. CDR3 coding DNA: TGTGCCAGCAGCTACGGACAGGGGGTTAATTCACCCCTCCACTTT. V usage is TRBV7-3 and J usage is TRBJ1-6; 10 bases map to TRBD1. The CDR3 is made up of 15 amino acids. In germline, CDR1 is SGHTA, CDR2 FQGTGA. The V and J ends lost 4 bases and 6 bases, in that order; junction bases with no gene match: 3. The complete variable domain, with remaining parts taken from reference TRBV7-3 and TRBJ1-6, reads GAGVSQTPSNKVTEKGKYVELRCDPISGHTALYWYRQSLGQGPEFLIYFQGTGAADDSGLPNDRFFAVRPEGSVSTLKIQRTERGDSAVYLCASSYGQGVNSPLHFGNGTRLTVT.

This chain joins TRBV28 and TRBJ1-5; D is uncertain. Trimming pared 7 bases from V and 2 bases from J, leaving 15 bases between. The CDR3 extends over 15 amino acids. CDR1 is MDHEN, CDR2 SYDVKM, per germline. CDR3 in amino acids: CASTLDRGGNQPQHF. As DNA, the CDR3 is TGTGCCAGCACCTTAGACCGAGGAGGCAATCAGCCCCAGCATTTT.

V and J are TRBV5-1 and TRBJ2-1, with a tentative D call TRBD2 (6 bases). V was shortened by 0 bases and J by 1 base, with 11 bases between the two germline ends. CDR1 is SGHRS, CDR2 YFSETQ, per germline. The length of the CDR3 is 16 residues. The CDR3 DNA is TGCGCCAGCAGCTTGGGGGGACTCCCGTCCTACAATGAGCAGTTCTTC. Translated, it gives CASSLGGLPSYNEQFF.

This clonotype was found many times. The chain joins TRBV27 to TRBJ1-1; possibly TRBD1 for D (6 bases). Per germline, CDR1 MNHEY and CDR2 SMNVEV (reference sequence). V lost 2 bases and J lost 5, with 9 bases in between. The CDR3 is made up of 13 amino acids. The CDR3 nucleotides read TGTGCCAGCAGTTTAGGGAGGGGGACTGAAGCTTTCTTT. The encoded protein is CASSLGRGTEAFF.

The table lists this clonotype with a few counts. The chain couples TRBV3-1 to TRBJ2-1; D remains unclear. This CDR3 contains 15 residues. V lost 4 bases, J lost 5 bases, and 15 bases lay in between. Germline loops: CDR1 LGHDT, CDR2 YNNKEL (reference sequence). CDR3 sequence reads: CASSRHAGLDNEQFF. For the CDR3, the DNA is TGTGCCAGCAGCCGACACGCTGGGTTGGACAATGAGCAGTTCTTC.

The chain joins TRBV4-1 to TRBJ2-5, with a possible D match to TRBD1 (5 bases). Germline V gene lookup returns CDR1 MGHRA and CDR2 YSYEKL. This CDR3 comprises 14 residues. Deletions cut 4 bases from V and 3 bases from J, with 12 bases between. The CDR3 DNA is TGCGCCAGCAGCCTCCAGGGAAGTGAAGAGACCCAGTACTTC. This gives the protein CASSLQGSEETQYF.

This clonotype was seen a handful of times. This chain joins TRBV2 and TRBJ2-4, with D tentatively TRBD2 (6 bases). The CDR3 is made up of 11 amino acids. V lost 8 bases to trimming and J lost 11 bases, with 13 bases between them. Germline V gene lookup returns CDR1 SNHLY and CDR2 FYNNEI. Here the CDR3 DNA reads TGTGCCAGCGGTTCGAGCGGGTTTCAGTACTTC. Amino acid sequence: CASGSSGFQYF. Full variable domain (outside the CDR3, taken from reference TRBV2 and TRBJ2-4): EPEVTQTPSHQVTQMGQEVILRCVPISNHLYFYWYRQILGQKVEFLVSFYNNEISEKSEIFDDQFSVERPDGSNFTLKIRSTKLEDSAMYFCASGSSGFQYFGAGTRLSVL.

This clonotype came up a few times. The V call is TRBV9, the J call TRBJ2-5; no definite D call. Trimming left V 2 bases short and J 5 bases short, with 10 bases between. This CDR3 spans 13 amino acids. Per germline, CDR1 SGDLS and CDR2 YYNGEE. CDR3 residues: CASSVGGSETQYF. In DNA, the CDR3 is TGTGCCAGCAGCGTGGGTGGAAGTGAGACCCAGTACTTC.

The chain carries TRBV12-3 or TRBV12-4 and TRBJ2-5; D may be TRBD2 (7 bases). The CDR3 consists of 15 residues. The V gene lost 6 bases and the J gene lost 11 bases, with 25 bases spanning the gap. The CDR3, as DNA: TGTGCCAGCAGCTTGGTGGTGGCAGGGGAGGGTGAGCAGTACTTC. Translation gives CASSLVVAGEGEQYF.

The chain links TRBV24-1 to TRBJ1-1, with D hard to call. The length of the CDR3 is 13 residues. Germline loops: CDR1 KGHDR, CDR2 SFDVKD. Trimming left V 4 bases short and J 4 bases short, with 9 bases between. This chain's CDR3 is CATSDGGLTEAFF. CDR3 DNA: TGTGCCACCAGTGACGGCGGCCTCACTGAAGCTTTCTTT.

This clonotype appeared a few times. This chain connects TRBV12-3 or TRBV12-4 to TRBJ2-5; 8 nucleotides align to TRBD2. This CDR3 region has 17 residues. V was pared by 5 bases and J by 4 bases, with 15 bases of the junction left unmatched. In DNA form, the CDR3 reads TGTGCCAGCAGTCGGGCCCGGGGGGGGAATAAGGTAGAGACCCAGTACTTC. It translates to CASSRARGGNKVETQYF.

The V gene is TRBV9, the J gene TRBJ2-4, with a possible D match to TRBD2 (5 bases). The V gene lost 3 bases and the J gene lost 1 base, with 17 bases spanning the gap. Germline loops: CDR1 SGDLS, CDR2 YYNGEE. The CDR3 is 17 residues long. CDR3 nucleotides: TGTGCCAGCAGCGCAGGCCGGGGTGGGGTGGCCAAAAACATTCAGTACTTC. It codes for CASSAGRGGVAKNIQYF.

This sequence joins TRBV15 and TRBJ2-5; unclear D gene. V was pared by 0 bases and J by 0 bases, with 8 bases between. The CDR3 is 15 amino acids. Germline CDR1 and CDR2: LNHNV and YYDKDF (reference sequence). The CDR3 DNA follows: TGTGCCACCAGCAGAGACCCGGGTAACCAAGAGACCCAGTACTTC. Protein: CATSRDPGNQETQYF.

In its sample, this clonotype was seen a few times. The rearrangement joins TRBV6-1 to TRBJ2-5, with 14 bases that match TRBD2. The J call may be mistaken, given a closer DNA end match to TRBJ2-1. Looked up from germline, CDR1 is MNHNS and CDR2 is SASEGT. This CDR3 is 17 amino acids long. This chain's CDR3 is CASRSPGLAGASDEQFF. DNA of the CDR3: TGTGCCAGCAGAAGTCCGGGACTAGCGGGAGCCAGCGATGAGCAGTTCTTC.

The chain links TRBV27 to TRBJ2-5, with D perhaps matching TRBD1 (7 bases). With 4 bases removed from V and 0 bases from J, the gap between germline ends came to 15 bases. In germline, CDR1 is MNHEY, CDR2 SMNVEV (reference sequence). The CDR3 is made up of 16 amino acids. In nucleotides, the CDR3 is TGTGCCAGCAGTTCAAACAGGGGAGGATACCAAGAGACCCAGTACTTC. This gives the protein CASSSNRGGYQETQYF.

In this sample, this clonotype turned up many times. The V gene is TRBV7-6, the J gene TRBJ2-5, with 9 positions matching TRBD1. CDR3 length equals 14 residues. The V segment lost 1 base and the J segment 3 bases; nucleotides outside the gene matches: 0. Germline CDR1 SGHVS, CDR2 FNYEAQ. As DNA, the CDR3 is TGTGCCAGCAGCTTAGGGACAGGGGAAGAGACCCAGTACTTC. It codes for CASSLGTGEETQYF.

This clonotype was seen only a few times. The rearrangement joins TRBV10-1 to TRBJ2-5; weak D call: TRBD1 (6 bases). V lost 2 bases and J 5 bases, leaving 12 bases between the germline ends. The CDR3 totals 14 residues. CDR1 and CDR2 from the germline V gene are WNHNN and SYGVQD (reference sequence). Written as DNA, the CDR3 is TGCGCCAGCAGTGAGGACAGGAGTGCGGAGACCCAGTACTTC. Encoded protein: CASSEDRSAETQYF.

In its sample, this clonotype was seen once. V usage is TRBV5-5 and J usage is TRBJ1-1; 7 bases align to TRBD1. The trim removed 4 bases at V and 5 bases at J, leaving 14 bases unmatched. The CDR3 contains 16 residues. CDR1 is SGHKS and CDR2 is YYEKEE in the germline V gene (reference sequence). The CDR3 spells CASSPEISRGETEAFF. CDR3 bases: TGTGCCAGCAGCCCTGAAATATCCAGGGGGGAGACTGAAGCTTTCTTT.

The chain has TRBV12-3 or TRBV12-4 and TRBJ2-2, with TRBD2 identical over 7 bases. The CDR3 contains 15 residues. The V segment lost 5 bases and the J segment 5 bases; nucleotides outside the gene matches: 8. The CDR3, as DNA: TGTGCCAGCAGTCCCCGACAGCGGGAAACCGGGGAGCTGTTTTTT. It encodes CASSPRQRETGELFF.

This clonotype was observed a few times. The chain recombines TRBV12-5 with TRBJ1-1; the match to TRBD1 covers 9 bases. This CDR3 has 14 amino acids. Unmatched junction bases numbered 4, after V lost 1 base and J lost 7 bases. The germline V gene has CDR1 LGHNT and CDR2 FRNRAP. The CDR3 nucleotides read TGTGCTAGTGGTTTGGGACAGGGGGTTGGTGAAGCTTTCTTT. Residues: CASGLGQGVGEAFF.

This chain connects TRBV9 to TRBJ1-1; 8 positions agree with TRBD1. J was trimmed by 1 base and V by 4 bases; bases with no gene match: 6. Germline V gene data show CDR1 as SGDLS and CDR2 as YYNGEE. This CDR3 is 15 amino acids long. DNA of the CDR3: TGTGCCAGCAGCCTACAGGGGGACGGGAACACTGAAGCTTTCTTT. Translation gives CASSLQGDGNTEAFF.

This clonotype was seen only a few times. The chain links TRBV7-8 to TRBJ1-5; possible D gene TRBD1, 5 bases. The CDR3 runs to 15 residues. The germline V gene has CDR1 SGHVS and CDR2 FQNEAQ. Trimming stripped 5 bases from V and 1 base from J, with 12 bases between. The CDR3 DNA follows: TGTGCCAGCAGCCCCACAAGGGGAAGCAATCAGCCCCAGCATTTT. It is translated as CASSPTRGSNQPQHF.